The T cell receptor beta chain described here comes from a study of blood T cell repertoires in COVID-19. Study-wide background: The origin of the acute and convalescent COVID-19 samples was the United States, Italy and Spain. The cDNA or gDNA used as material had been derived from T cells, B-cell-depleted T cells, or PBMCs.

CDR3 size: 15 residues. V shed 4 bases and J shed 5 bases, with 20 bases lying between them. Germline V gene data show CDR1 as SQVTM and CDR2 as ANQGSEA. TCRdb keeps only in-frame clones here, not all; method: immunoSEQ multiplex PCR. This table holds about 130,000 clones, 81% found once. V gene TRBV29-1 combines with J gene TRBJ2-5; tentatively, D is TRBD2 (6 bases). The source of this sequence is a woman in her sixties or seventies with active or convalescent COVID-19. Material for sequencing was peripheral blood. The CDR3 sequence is CSVGQLAMEGETQYF. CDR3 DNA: TGCAGCGTTGGTCAGCTTGCCATGGAGGGGGAGACCCAGTACTTC.